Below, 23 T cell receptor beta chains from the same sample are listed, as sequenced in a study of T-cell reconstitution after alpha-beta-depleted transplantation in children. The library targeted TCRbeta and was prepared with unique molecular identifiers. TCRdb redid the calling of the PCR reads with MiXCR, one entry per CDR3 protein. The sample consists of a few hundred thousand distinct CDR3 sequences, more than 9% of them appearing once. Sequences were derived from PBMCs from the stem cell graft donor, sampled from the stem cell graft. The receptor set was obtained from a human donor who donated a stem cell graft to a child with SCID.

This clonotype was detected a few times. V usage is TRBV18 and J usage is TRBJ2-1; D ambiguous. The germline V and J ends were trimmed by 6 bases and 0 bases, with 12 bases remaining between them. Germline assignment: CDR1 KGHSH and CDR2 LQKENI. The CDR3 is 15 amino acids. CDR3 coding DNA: TGTGCCAGCTCCCTCGATTGGAGCTCCTACAATGAGCAGTTCTTC. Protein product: CASSLDWSSYNEQFF.

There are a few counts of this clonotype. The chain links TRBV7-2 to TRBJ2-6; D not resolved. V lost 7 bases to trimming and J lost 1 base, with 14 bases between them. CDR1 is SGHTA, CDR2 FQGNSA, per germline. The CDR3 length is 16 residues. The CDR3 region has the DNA TGTGCCAGCAACCCGCCCGGCTGGTCTGGGGCCAACGTCCTGACTTTC. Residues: CASNPPGWSGANVLTF. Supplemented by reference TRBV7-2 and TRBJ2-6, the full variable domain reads GAGVSQSPSNKVTEKGKDVELRCDPISGHTALYWYRQSLGQGLEFLIYFQGNSAPDKSGLPSDRFSAERTGGSVSTLTIQRTQQEDSAVYLCASNPPGWSGANVLTFGAGSRLTVL.

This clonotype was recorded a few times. CDR3 protein: CASTHWGSGGDLYNEQFF. Here the CDR3 DNA reads TGTGCCAGCACCCATTGGGGTAGCGGGGGGGATCTTTACAATGAGCAGTTCTTC. V and J are TRBV21-1 and TRBJ2-1; TRBD2 is taken as the D call from the table, unchecked against the DNA. TRBV21-1 is marked as a pseudogene. The length of the CDR3 is 18 residues.

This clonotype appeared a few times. CDR3 DNA: TGTGCCAGCAGCCCACGTCCCGGGACAGGGATCGTCGGCGGCTACACCTTC. Amino acids: CASSPRPGTGIVGGYTF. The chain uses TRBV7-2 and TRBJ1-2; TRBD1 matches 9 bases. V trimming: 5 bases; J trimming: 8 bases; junction bases outside the gene matches: 18. Germline-derived CDR1 and CDR2 are SGHTA and FQGNSA. This CDR3 is 17 amino acids long.

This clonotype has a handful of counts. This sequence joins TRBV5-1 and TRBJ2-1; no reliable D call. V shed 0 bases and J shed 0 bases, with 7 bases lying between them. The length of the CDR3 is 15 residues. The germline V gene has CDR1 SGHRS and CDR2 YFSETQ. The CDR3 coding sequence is TGCGCCAGCAGCTTGGAGGCGAGCTCCTACAATGAGCAGTTCTTC. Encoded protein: CASSLEASSYNEQFF.

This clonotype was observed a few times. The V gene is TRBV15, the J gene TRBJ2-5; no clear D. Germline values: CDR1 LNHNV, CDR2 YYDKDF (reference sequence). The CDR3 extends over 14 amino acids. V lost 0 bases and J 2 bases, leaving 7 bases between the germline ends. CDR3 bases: TGTGCCACCAGCAGAGATTTGACGCAAGAGACCCAGTACTTC. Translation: CATSRDLTQETQYF.

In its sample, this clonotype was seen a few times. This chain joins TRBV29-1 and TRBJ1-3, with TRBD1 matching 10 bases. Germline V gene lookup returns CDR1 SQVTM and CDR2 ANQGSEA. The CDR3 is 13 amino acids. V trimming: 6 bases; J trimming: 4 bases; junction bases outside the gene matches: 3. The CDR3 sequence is CSVMTGGGNTIYF. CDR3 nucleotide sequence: TGCAGCGTCATGACAGGGGGCGGAAACACCATATATTTT.

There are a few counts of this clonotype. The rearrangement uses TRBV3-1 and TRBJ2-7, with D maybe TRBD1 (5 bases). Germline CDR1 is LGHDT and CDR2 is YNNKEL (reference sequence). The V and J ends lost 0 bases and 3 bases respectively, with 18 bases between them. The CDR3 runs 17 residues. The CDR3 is CASSQDNFDGRDYEQYF. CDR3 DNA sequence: TGTGCCAGCAGCCAAGACAATTTTGATGGCAGGGACTACGAGCAGTACTTC.

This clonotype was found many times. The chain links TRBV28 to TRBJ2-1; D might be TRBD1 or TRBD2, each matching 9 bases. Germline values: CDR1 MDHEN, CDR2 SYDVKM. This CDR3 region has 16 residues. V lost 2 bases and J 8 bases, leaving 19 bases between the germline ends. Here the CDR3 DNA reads TGTGCCAGCAGTTTACTACAGGGGGCGGGAGGGCATGAGCAGTTCTTC. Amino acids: CASSLLQGAGGHEQFF. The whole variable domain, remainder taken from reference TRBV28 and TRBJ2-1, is DVKVTQSSRYLVKRTGEKVFLECVQDMDHENMFWYRQDPGLGLRLIYFSYDVKMKEKGDIPEGYSVSREKKERFSLILESASTNQTSMYLCASSLLQGAGGHEQFFGPGTRLTVL.

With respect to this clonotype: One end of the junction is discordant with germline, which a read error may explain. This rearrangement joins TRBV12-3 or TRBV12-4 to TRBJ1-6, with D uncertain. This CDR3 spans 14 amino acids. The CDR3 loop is CDSSKDGDNSPLHF. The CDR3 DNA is TGTGACAGCAGTAAGGACGGAGATAATTCACCCCTCCACTTT.

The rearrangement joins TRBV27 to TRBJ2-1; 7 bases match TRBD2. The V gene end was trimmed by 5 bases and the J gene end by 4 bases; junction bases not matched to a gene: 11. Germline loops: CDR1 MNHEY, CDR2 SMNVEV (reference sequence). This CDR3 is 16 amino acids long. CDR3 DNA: TGTGCCAGCAGTCCAGAACTAGCGAGGACATACAATGAGCAGTTCTTC. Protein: CASSPELARTYNEQFF.

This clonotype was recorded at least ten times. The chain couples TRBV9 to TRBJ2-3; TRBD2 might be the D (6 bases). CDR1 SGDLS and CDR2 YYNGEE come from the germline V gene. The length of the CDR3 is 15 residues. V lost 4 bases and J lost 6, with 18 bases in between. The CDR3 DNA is TGTGCCAGCAGCACCGCCGGGACTCGGGCTGATACGCAGTATTTT. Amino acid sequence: CASSTAGTRADTQYF. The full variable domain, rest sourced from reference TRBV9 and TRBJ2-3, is DSGVTQTPKHLITATGQRVTLRCSPRSGDLSVYWYQQSLDQGLQFLIQYYNGEERAKGNILERFSAQQFPDLHSELNLSSLELGDSALYFCASSTAGTRADTQYFGPGTRLTVL.

The CDR3 DNA sequence: TGTGCCAGCAGCGATGTGGGGATAGAGCAGTTCTTC. The encoded protein is CASSDVGIEQFF. The rearrangement joins TRBV12-3 or TRBV12-4 to TRBJ2-1; unclear D gene. The CDR3 runs 12 residues. V dropped 6 bases and J dropped 10 bases, with 13 bases sitting between them.

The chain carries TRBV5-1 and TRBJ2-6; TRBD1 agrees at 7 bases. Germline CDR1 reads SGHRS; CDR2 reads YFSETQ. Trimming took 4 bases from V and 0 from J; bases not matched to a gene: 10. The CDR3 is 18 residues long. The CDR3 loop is CASSQTGTANSGANVLTF. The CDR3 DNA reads TGCGCCAGCAGCCAAACCGGGACAGCAAACTCTGGGGCCAACGTCCTGACTTTC.

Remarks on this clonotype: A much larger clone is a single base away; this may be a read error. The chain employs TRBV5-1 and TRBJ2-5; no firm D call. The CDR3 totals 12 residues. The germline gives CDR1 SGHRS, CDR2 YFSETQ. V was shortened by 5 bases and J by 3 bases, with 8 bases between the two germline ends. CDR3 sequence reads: CASSTEEETQYF. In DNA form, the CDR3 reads TGCGCCAGCAGTACAGAAGAAGAGACCCAGTACTTC.

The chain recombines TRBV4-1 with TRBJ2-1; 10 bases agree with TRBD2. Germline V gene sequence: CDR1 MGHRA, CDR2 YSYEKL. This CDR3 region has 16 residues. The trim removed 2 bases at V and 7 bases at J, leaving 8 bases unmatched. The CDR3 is CASSQTSGGAGNEQFF. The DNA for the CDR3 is TGCGCCAGCAGCCAAACCAGCGGGGGGGCAGGAAATGAGCAGTTCTTC.

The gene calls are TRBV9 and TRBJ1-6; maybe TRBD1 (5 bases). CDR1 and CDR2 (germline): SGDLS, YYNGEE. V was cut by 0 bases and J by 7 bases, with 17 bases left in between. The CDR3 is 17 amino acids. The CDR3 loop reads CASSVEPGIVVNSPLHF. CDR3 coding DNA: TGTGCCAGCAGCGTAGAACCAGGGATTGTAGTCAATTCACCCCTCCACTTT.

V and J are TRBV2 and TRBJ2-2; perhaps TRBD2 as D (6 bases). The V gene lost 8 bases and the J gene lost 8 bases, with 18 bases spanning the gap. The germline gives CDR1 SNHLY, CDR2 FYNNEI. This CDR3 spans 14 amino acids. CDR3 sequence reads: CASVAGSGQGELFF. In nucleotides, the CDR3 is TGTGCCAGCGTCGCGGGGTCAGGGCAGGGGGAGCTGTTTTTT. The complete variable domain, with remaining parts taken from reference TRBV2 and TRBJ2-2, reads EPEVTQTPSHQVTQMGQEVILRCVPISNHLYFYWYRQILGQKVEFLVSFYNNEISEKSEIFDDQFSVERPDGSNFTLKIRSTKLEDSAMYFCASVAGSGQGELFFGEGSRLTVL.

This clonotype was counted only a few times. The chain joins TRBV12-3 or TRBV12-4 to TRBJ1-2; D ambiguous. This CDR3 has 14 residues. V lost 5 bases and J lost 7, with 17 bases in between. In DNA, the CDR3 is TGTGCCAGCAGTAATATCTGGGAGAATTCTGGCTACACCTTC. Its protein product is CASSNIWENSGYTF.

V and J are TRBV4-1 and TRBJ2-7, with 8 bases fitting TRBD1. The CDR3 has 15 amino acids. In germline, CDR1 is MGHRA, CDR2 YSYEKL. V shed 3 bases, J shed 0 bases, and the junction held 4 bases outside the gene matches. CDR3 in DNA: TGCGCCAGCAGCCACACAGGGGGGAGCTCCTACGAGCAGTACTTC. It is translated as CASSHTGGSSYEQYF.

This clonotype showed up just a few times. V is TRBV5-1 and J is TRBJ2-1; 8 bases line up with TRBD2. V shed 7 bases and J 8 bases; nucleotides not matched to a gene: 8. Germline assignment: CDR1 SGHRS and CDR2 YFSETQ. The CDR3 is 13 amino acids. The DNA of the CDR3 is TGCGCCAGCGCCCGGGAGGGGCTATATGAGCAGTTCTTC. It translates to CASAREGLYEQFF. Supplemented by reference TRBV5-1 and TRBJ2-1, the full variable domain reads KAGVTQTPRYLIKTRGQQVTLSCSPISGHRSVSWYQQTPGQGLQFLFEYFSETQRNKGNFPGRFSGRQFSNSRSEMNVSTLELGDSALYLCASAREGLYEQFFGPGTRLTVL.

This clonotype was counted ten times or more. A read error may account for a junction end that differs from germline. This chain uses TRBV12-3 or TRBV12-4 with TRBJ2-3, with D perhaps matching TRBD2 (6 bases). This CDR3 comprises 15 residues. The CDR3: CASSLGGAGTDTQYF. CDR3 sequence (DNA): TGCGCCAGCAGCTTGGGCGGGGCAGGCACAGATACGCAGTATTTT.

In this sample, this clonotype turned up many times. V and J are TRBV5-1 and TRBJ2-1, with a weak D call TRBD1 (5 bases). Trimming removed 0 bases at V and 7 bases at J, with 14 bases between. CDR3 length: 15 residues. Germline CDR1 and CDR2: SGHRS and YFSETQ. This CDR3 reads CASSLADSWYNEQFF. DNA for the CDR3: TGCGCCAGCAGCTTGGCTGACAGCTGGTATAATGAGCAGTTCTTC.